This T cell receptor (beta chain) was profiled in a study of shared clonotypes between healthy human individuals (dated by TCRdb to about 2020). Notes on the research overall: The cohort comprised a couple of women and a few men aged 18 to 49 years. Leukapheresis yielded between about 0.85 and 10 billion PBMCs per donor. The study deeply sequenced blood TCR repertoires of about 5 healthy adults to estimate repertoire size and the extent of clonotype sharing between individuals. To increase sequencing depth and limit assay-specific biases, TCR repertoire library preparation and sequencing were carried out by different laboratories using diverse techniques. Per donor, three plates each were used for CD4 naive and CD4 memory, two for CD8 naive, and one for CD8 memory. Study-wide conclusions, independent of this receptor: Based on pairwise subsampling, the degree of clonotype sharing among donors was expected to be affected by sequencing depth. Compared with non-shared clonotypes, the clonotypes found in all four sorted-subset donors had higher generation probabilities. Sampling was restricted to blood, and TCR repertoires in tissues likely differ from the TCR repertoires found in blood. The genetic and exposure-history diversity represented was limited by the small number of donors. Larger estimated clonotype richness was generally found for naive subsets than for memory subsets. About 5% of naive CD4, roughly 3.6% of naive CD8, 2.3% of memory CD4, and about 0.4% of memory CD8 clonotypes were shared across four donors. Rarefaction of sorted-subset datasets indicated incomplete sequencing despite the large sequencing depth.

A word on this clone: What antigen it recognizes has not been identified. No base quality values were provided; no much bigger clone lies one nucleotide off.

Using the deep immunoSEQ assay, TCR CDR3 regions were amplified from genomic DNA by multiplex PCR. Extracted genomic DNA from each cell subset was distributed evenly across all wells of several immunoSEQ 96-well plates, and each plate was treated as a replicate. For sorted subsets, 200 to 250 ng of genomic DNA, equivalent to 25,000 to 35,000 T cell genomes, went into each replicate PCR. Purified libraries were quantified with a Qubit 3.0 fluorometer, sized on a Bioanalyzer 2100, and re-quantified with the KAPA Library Quantification kit. Every immunoSEQ 96-well plate was sequenced on a separate single-read 150-cycle Illumina NextSeq 550 flow cell. In the source study's methods: Because the immunoSEQ output held only junctional sequences and lacked quality scores, the filtering could not match the filtering applied to full-length reads. Sequences were annotated with PyIR, a Python wrapper for IgBLAST v1.9, using IMGT germline references to assign V/J genes and CDR3. Reads were removed for weak V/J assignments (E-value above 1e-6), missing CDR3, stop codons, out-of-frame junctions, or ambiguous translated residues. V3J clonotypes were defined as sequences sharing an identical inferred V gene, J gene, and CDR3 amino acid sequence. To compute the percentage overlap between repertoires, the number of shared unique clonotypes was divided by the size of the smaller repertoire. Three approaches were used to assess repertoire richness: RTK rarefaction, the Chao1 estimator, and Recon v2.1 estimates of unobserved clonotypes. Generation probabilities for all TCRbeta clonotypes obtained by the gDNA method from several donors were computed using OLGA. The table comes from immuneACCESS by way of TCRdb, which keeps in-frame sequences with V and J called. Part of the clones is missing from these tables; in studies checked, under half for an unresolved V gene and the rest for unknown reasons. The V and J calls and the clone size are those of that table, but D and trimming were determined from the DNA. The sample yields about 580,000 clones; more than 95% were counted once. The ten largest clones represent around 0.3% of the sample.

At the junction V is shortened by 4 bases and J by 1 base, with 11 bases in between. Measured from the cysteine to the phenylalanine, the CDR3 is 13 residues long. Kept here is only the CDR3 DNA, which spans 39 bases and is read in frame from base 1. CDR1 and CDR2, looked up from the germline V gene, are SQVTM and ANQGSEA. CD8 naive samples consisted of CD45RO-negative cells that were positively selected for CCR7, yielding a CD45RA+CCR7+ population without TemRA cells. The donors were healthy, HIV-negative adults who had no recently reported acute infections or vaccinations. All donors were Caucasian adults living in Nashville, Tennessee, USA. Blood was obtained by leukapheresis, after which PBMCs were separated by Ficoll-Histopaque density gradient centrifugation and cryopreserved in liquid nitrogen vapor phase. Purity and quantity of every magnetically sorted T cell population were checked by analytical flow cytometry. Genomic DNA was isolated from every sorted fraction and measured by UV absorbance on a Nanodrop 2000c.

This TCR was recovered from a man aged 25 to 45 in good health. Sequencing was performed on naive CD8+ T cells sorted from blood. The cell subset or site label, as the study defines it: CD45RA+CCR7+. Rearrangement joined TRBV29-1 to TRBJ2-7, with TRBD1 as a weak D call on 6 bases. The sequence in DNA is TGCAGCGTTGTTAAGCAGGGGTCCTACGAGCAGTACTTC. It codes for CSVVKQGSYEQYF.